A selection of T cell receptor beta chains follows, all from one sample in a study of blood T cell repertoires in COVID-19. Method: immunoSEQ multiplex PCR; TCRdb's copy keeps in-frame clones and lacks some. The data hold under 250,000 clones, with roughly 86% observed a single time. The sample was peripheral blood. These receptors were taken from a woman in her forties or fifties with active or convalescent COVID-19. CDR3s include the opening cysteine and the closing phenylalanine or tryptophan. Fields, in order: clone size, D gene, J gene, V gene, CDR3 DNA, CDR3 protein. A D gene is named only where the DNA matches it firmly. Expanded clones get a size class; other rows say once, few or many, or leave the size out.

clone size: NA; D gene: TRBD2; J gene: TRBJ2-3; V gene: TRBV5-1; CDR3 DNA: TGCGCCAGCAAACGGGGAGGGGCTGTGGATACGCAGTATTTT; CDR3 protein: CASKRGGAVDTQYF
clone size: few; D gene: NA; J gene: TRBJ1-3; V gene: TRBV9; CDR3 DNA: TGTGCCAGCAGCGTACGTGGAGGCAACACCATATATTTT; CDR3 protein: CASSVRGGNTIYF
clone size: few; D gene: TRBD2; J gene: TRBJ2-5; V gene: TRBV29-1; CDR3 DNA: TGCAGCGTTGACCTCGGGGGGGGCGGGGGGGAGACCCAGTACTTC; CDR3 protein: CSVDLGGGGGETQYF
clone size: NA; D gene: NA; J gene: TRBJ1-3; V gene: TRBV3-1/TRBV3-2; CDR3 DNA: TGTGCCAGCAGCCGCCGGGGGGGCGCTGGAAACACCATATATTTT; CDR3 protein: CASSRRGGAGNTIYF
clone size: NA; D gene: TRBD1; J gene: TRBJ1-2; V gene: TRBV19; CDR3 DNA: TGTGCCAGTATACCGGGACAGGGGGCGCGATATGGCTACACCTTC; CDR3 protein: CASIPGQGARYGYTF
clone size: NA; D gene: TRBD2; J gene: TRBJ2-1; V gene: TRBV6-6; CDR3 DNA: TGTGCCAGCAGTTTTAGCGGGGGGTCGTCCAATGAGCAGTTCTTC; CDR3 protein: CASSFSGGSSNEQFF
clone size: NA; D gene: TRBD1; J gene: TRBJ1-1; V gene: TRBV5-1; CDR3 DNA: TGCGCCAGCAGCTCCACAGGGGATACTGAAGCTTTCTTT; CDR3 protein: CASSSTGDTEAFF
clone size: NA; D gene: NA; J gene: TRBJ1-1; V gene: TRBV28; CDR3 DNA: TGTGCCAGCAGGCCGGGACACTTGAACACTGAAGCTTTCTTT; CDR3 protein: CASRPGHLNTEAFF
clone size: NA; D gene: NA; J gene: TRBJ1-1; V gene: TRBV19; CDR3 DNA: TGTGCCACCCTGAGTTTGGGGGCGGGGGACACTGAAGCTTTCTTT; CDR3 protein: CATLSLGAGDTEAFF
clone size: NA; D gene: TRBD1; J gene: TRBJ2-5; V gene: TRBV19; CDR3 DNA: TGTGCCAGTAGTATAGGGACAGGGGAGCCGCAAGAGACCCAGTACTTC; CDR3 protein: CASSIGTGEPQETQYF